Below are 30 T cell receptor beta chains sequenced from a single sample in a study of technical replicates of blood from a handful of donors. Sequencing used immunoSEQ multiplex PCR; TCRdb keeps in-frame clones, though not all of them. The sample records about 59,000 clones, approximately 97% being singletons. Sequenced: T cells isolated from PBMCs. These TCRs come from a human donor in good health.

The chain couples TRBV7-9 to TRBJ1-2; tentative D call: TRBD1 (6 bases). CDR3 length: 15 amino acids. The V gene lost 8 bases and the J gene lost 8 bases, with 24 bases spanning the gap. Germline V lookup: CDR1 SEHNR, CDR2 FQNEAQ (reference sequence). CDR3 bases: TGTGCCAGCGACTACCACACAGGGACGGGTAGCGGCTACACCTTC. Translating it yields CASDYHTGTGSGYTF. Filled out from reference TRBV7-9 and TRBJ1-2, the complete variable domain reads DTGVSQNPRHKITKRGQNVTFRCDPISEHNRLYWYRQTLGQGPEFLTYFQNEAQLEKSRLLSDRFSAERPKGSFSTLEIQRTEQGDSAMYLCASDYHTGTGSGYTFGSGTRLTVV.

The chain employs TRBV28 and TRBJ2-7; 13 positions agree with TRBD2. Unmatched junction bases numbered 3, after V lost 6 bases and J lost 7 bases. This CDR3 has 13 residues. Looked up from germline, CDR1 is MDHEN and CDR2 is SYDVKM. CDR3 bases: TGTGCCAGCAGACAGGGACTAGCGGGGGAGCAGTACTTC. Protein: CASRQGLAGEQYF.

In its sample, this clone was seen once. CDR3 sequence reads: CASSLTAGGLETQYF. The CDR3 DNA is TGTGCCAGCAGTTTGACGGCAGGGGGCTTGGAGACCCAGTACTTC. The chain carries TRBV28 and TRBJ2-5, with 8 bases that match TRBD1. This CDR3 contains 15 residues. Germline assignment: CDR1 MDHEN and CDR2 SYDVKM. V shed 3 bases and J 5 bases; nucleotides not matched to a gene: 8.

Here the CDR3 reads CSVAGVEQYF. The CDR3 bases are TGCAGCGTTGCCGGGGTCGAGCAGTACTTC. J is TRBJ2-7 and V is TRBV29-1; maybe TRBD2 (5 bases). The CDR3 has 10 amino acids. Germline loops: CDR1 SQVTM, CDR2 ANQGSEA. V was pared by 4 bases and J by 6 bases, with 7 bases between.

This clone was counted a few times. The V and J genes are TRBV19 and TRBJ2-7, with TRBD1 matching 8 bases. In germline, CDR1 is LNHDA, CDR2 SQIVND (reference sequence). Losses at the gene ends were 5 bases for V and 3 bases for J; bases not matched to a gene: 9. This CDR3 contains 15 residues. CDR3 nucleotides: TGTGCCAGTAGTGATCATCCGGGACAGGTCTACGAGCAGTACTTC. Translated: CASSDHPGQVYEQYF.

Here the CDR3 reads CASTQQQGTTEAFF. CDR3 nucleotide sequence: TGCGCCAGCACCCAACAACAGGGAACCACTGAAGCTTTCTTT. J is TRBJ1-1 and V is TRBV5-1, with a weak D call TRBD1 (6 bases). From germline, CDR1 is SGHRS and CDR2 YFSETQ. The CDR3 sequence is 14 residues long. Trimming shortened V by 6 bases and J by 4 bases, and 16 bases separated the two germline ends.

This clone was seen only once. The chain carries TRBV14 and TRBJ1-1; D remains ambiguous. Trimming took off 2 bases at V and 0 bases at J, with 10 bases between the two ends. The CDR3 totals 15 residues. Per the germline V gene, CDR1 is SGHDN and CDR2 is FVKESK. The CDR3 DNA reads TGTGCCAGCAGCCAATGGCGAGCGATGAACACTGAAGCTTTCTTT. Translation gives CASSQWRAMNTEAFF.

The V and J genes are TRBV19 and TRBJ1-2; 9 nucleotides line up with TRBD1. J gave up 7 bases and V 10 bases, and 13 bases lay outside the gene matches. Germline V lookup: CDR1 LNHDA, CDR2 SQIVND (reference sequence). The CDR3 consists of 14 residues. CDR3 DNA: TGTGCCACATGGCACGGACAGGGGAGCGGTGGCTACACCTTC. Translating it yields CATWHGQGSGGYTF.

CDR3 coding DNA: TGCGCCAGCAGCGTTGACAGGGGTGAAGCTTTCTTT. This encodes CASSVDRGEAFF. The chain carries TRBV5-1 and TRBJ1-1; 8 nucleotides line up with TRBD1. This CDR3 is built from 12 residues. Looked up from germline, CDR1 is SGHRS and CDR2 is YFSETQ. The V and J ends lost 4 bases and 7 bases, in that order; junction bases with no gene match: 3.

This chain links TRBV7-2 with TRBJ2-7; a possible D gene is TRBD2 (6 bases). The germline gives CDR1 SGHTA, CDR2 FQGNSA. The CDR3 has 16 residues. The V end was cut by 5 bases, the J end by 0 bases, with 17 bases between. CDR3 sequence (DNA): TGTGCCAGCAGCCAGACCTCGGGGGTAAGCTCCTACGAGCAGTACTTC. Encoded protein: CASSQTSGVSSYEQYF.

This clone has only one observation. The chain combines TRBV30 with TRBJ1-1; a weak D match, TRBD1 (5 bases). This CDR3 has 14 amino acids. V lost 6 bases to trimming and J lost 0 bases, with 14 bases between them. Germline V CDR1 and CDR2: GTSNPN, SVGIG (reference sequence). CDR3 protein: CACSRDWVNTEAFF. CDR3 nucleotides: TGTGCCTGTTCCAGGGACTGGGTGAACACTGAAGCTTTCTTT. The complete variable domain, with remaining parts taken from reference TRBV30 and TRBJ1-1, reads SQTIHQWPATLVQPVGSPLSLECTVEGTSNPNLYWYRQAAGRGLQLLFYSVGIGQISSEVPQNLSASRPQDRQFILSSKKLLLSDSGFYLCACSRDWVNTEAFFGQGTRLTVV.

The chain uses TRBV2 and TRBJ2-2; maybe TRBD1 (5 bases). The CDR3 has 14 residues. Germline values: CDR1 SNHLY, CDR2 FYNNEI. The germline V and J ends were trimmed by 4 bases and 3 bases, with 9 bases remaining between them. CDR3: CASSGTTHTGELFF. The DNA of the CDR3 is TGTGCCAGCAGTGGGACAACACACACCGGGGAGCTGTTTTTT. Filled out from reference TRBV2 and TRBJ2-2, the complete variable domain reads EPEVTQTPSHQVTQMGQEVILRCVPISNHLYFYWYRQILGQKVEFLVSFYNNEISEKSEIFDDQFSVERPDGSNFTLKIRSTKLEDSAMYFCASSGTTHTGELFFGEGSRLTVL.

The chain has TRBV6-6 and TRBJ2-1; tentative D call: TRBD1 (6 bases). CDR3 length: 15 amino acids. The germline CDR1 and CDR2 sequences are MNHNY and SVGAGI (reference sequence). V lost 6 bases, J lost 6 bases, and 18 bases lay in between. The CDR3: CASSEGWQTGNEQFF. The CDR3 coding sequence is TGTGCCAGCAGCGAGGGGTGGCAGACAGGCAATGAGCAGTTCTTC.

The chain uses TRBV11-3 and TRBJ2-5; tentatively, D is TRBD1 (5 bases). This CDR3 spans 14 amino acids. V gave up 5 bases and J gave up 5 bases, with 15 bases separating them. Germline values: CDR1 SGHNT, CDR2 YENEEA. The DNA of the CDR3 is TGTGCCAGCAGCGAACCTACAGGTGGGGAGACCCAGTACTTC. Translating gives CASSEPTGGETQYF. Complete variable domain (other parts from reference TRBV11-3 and TRBJ2-5): EAGVVQSPRYKIIEKKQPVAFWCNPISGHNTLYWYLQNLGQGPELLIRYENEEAVDDSQLPKDRFSAERLKGVDSTLKIQPAELGDSAVYLCASSEPTGGETQYFGPGTRLLVL.

The CDR3 sequence: CASSYSELNTEAFF. CDR3 sequence (DNA): TGTGCCAGCAGTTACTCAGAGTTGAACACTGAAGCTTTCTTT. The V call is TRBV6-5, the J call TRBJ1-1, with no clear D. V was pared by 0 bases and J by 0 bases, with 5 bases between. The length of the CDR3 is 14 residues. Germline values: CDR1 MNHEY, CDR2 SVGAGI.

This chain links TRBV7-9 with TRBJ2-2; 9 nucleotides align to TRBD2. Germline V gene sequence: CDR1 SEHNR, CDR2 FQNEAQ (reference sequence). The CDR3 extends over 17 amino acids. V trimming: 5 bases; J trimming: 8 bases; junction bases outside the gene matches: 15. The CDR3 DNA follows: TGTGCCAGCAGCCCCCCCGTAGCGGGAGCAGCAGGGGGGGAGCTGTTTTTT. This sequence encodes CASSPPVAGAAGGELFF.

This sequence joins TRBV6-1 and TRBJ1-2; D uncertain. The V end was cut by 7 bases, the J end by 3 bases, with 15 bases between. CDR1 MNHNS and CDR2 SASEGT come from the germline V gene. The CDR3 has 14 residues. This chain's CDR3 is CASIFRGMDYGYTF. Here the CDR3 DNA reads TGTGCCAGCATCTTCCGGGGTATGGACTATGGCTACACCTTC.

The chain carries TRBV5-1 and TRBJ2-7; 15 bases map to TRBD2. The V gene's germline CDR1 is SGHRS and CDR2 YFSETQ. V shed 4 bases and J 7 bases; nucleotides not matched to a gene: 6. The CDR3 runs to 15 residues. The CDR3 sequence is CASSPGLAGGREQYF. CDR3 nucleotides: TGCGCCAGCAGCCCAGGACTAGCGGGGGGGAGAGAGCAGTACTTC.

The rearrangement joins TRBV28 to TRBJ1-2; D might be TRBD1 (5 bases). Deletions cut 7 bases from V and 4 bases from J, with 13 bases between. CDR1 MDHEN and CDR2 SYDVKM come from the germline V gene. This CDR3 is 13 amino acids long. The CDR3 DNA sequence: TGTGCCAGCATCGGGGGGGACCTCTATGGCTACACCTTC. Encoded protein: CASIGGDLYGYTF.

The chain uses TRBV28 and TRBJ2-5, with D possibly being TRBD1 (5 bases). The CDR3 length is 14 residues. V was cut by 6 bases and J by 1 base, with 12 bases left in between. Germline CDR1 is MDHEN and CDR2 is SYDVKM. The CDR3 DNA reads TGTGCCAGCAGCTCAGGGATATCCCAAGAGACCCAGTACTTC. Its translation: CASSSGISQETQYF.

The chain joins TRBV18 to TRBJ2-1; D gene ambiguous. This CDR3 is built from 12 residues. Per the germline V gene, CDR1 is KGHSH and CDR2 is LQKENI. Trimming removed 1 base from V and 9 bases from J, with 7 bases in between. The CDR3 nucleotides are TGTGCCAGCTCACCACTGGCCCGTGAGCAGTTCTTC. This encodes CASSPLAREQFF. Together with reference TRBV18 and TRBJ2-1, the CDR3 gives the full variable domain: NAGVMQNPRHLVRRRGQEARLRCSPMKGHSHVYWYRQLPEEGLKFMVYLQKENIIDESGMPKERFSAEFPKEGPSILRIQQVVRGDSAAYFCASSPLAREQFFGPGTRLTVL.

V and J are TRBV19 and TRBJ1-5; D unresolved. V was cut by 5 bases and J by 12 bases, with 14 bases left in between. Per germline, CDR1 LNHDA and CDR2 SQIVND (reference sequence). This CDR3 comprises 12 residues. The CDR3 coding sequence is TGTGCCAGTAGTCTCGGAGCCAGAGGCCAGCATTTT. Its protein is CASSLGARGQHF.

This clone was seen just once. The chain employs TRBV28 and TRBJ2-4; a weak D match, TRBD1 (6 bases). Per the germline V gene, CDR1 is MDHEN and CDR2 is SYDVKM. V lost 4 bases and J 0 bases, leaving 10 bases between the germline ends. CDR3 size: 15 residues. CDR3 sequence reads: CASSSTGLAKNIQYF. The DNA for the CDR3 is TGTGCCAGCAGTTCTACAGGGCTAGCCAAAAACATTCAGTACTTC.

This chain connects TRBV13 to TRBJ2-2, with D possibly TRBD1 on 5 matching bases. V lost 3 bases and J lost 5, with 7 bases in between. CDR3 length equals 13 residues. CDR1 and CDR2 (germline): PRHDT, FYEKMQ (reference sequence). The CDR3 here is CASSFRVTGELFF. CDR3 nucleotide sequence: TGTGCCAGCAGCTTCAGGGTGACCGGGGAGCTGTTTTTT.

The chain joins TRBV6-1 to TRBJ1-5; TRBD1 matches 9 bases. This CDR3 region has 17 residues. V lost 4 bases, J lost 1 base, and 8 bases stayed unmatched. Germline CDR1 reads MNHNS; CDR2 reads SASEGT. The CDR3 DNA reads TGTGCCAGCAGTGGGGACAGGGCTATCACCAGCAATCAGCCCCAGCATTTT. This encodes CASSGDRAITSNQPQHF.

This sequence joins TRBV12-5 and TRBJ1-5; D is uncertain. The CDR3 consists of 14 residues. Germline V gives CDR1 LGHNT, CDR2 FRNRAP. V lost 0 bases to trimming and J lost 3 bases, with 6 bases between them. The CDR3 bases are TGTGCTAGTGGTTTGGTAACAGACAATCAGCCCCAGCATTTT. Protein: CASGLVTDNQPQHF.

The chain couples TRBV28 to TRBJ1-1; no definite D call. Trimming left V 6 bases short and J 5 bases short, with 10 bases between. The V gene's germline CDR1 is MDHEN and CDR2 SYDVKM. This CDR3 comprises 12 residues. The CDR3 loop reads CASSVLETEAFF. CDR3 sequence (DNA): TGTGCCAGCAGCGTATTAGAGACTGAAGCTTTCTTT.

The rearrangement links TRBV5-1 to TRBJ2-5, with D perhaps matching TRBD2 (5 bases). CDR1 and CDR2 (germline): SGHRS, YFSETQ. V was clipped by 4 bases and J by 5 bases, with 21 bases between them. This CDR3 spans 16 amino acids. The CDR3 DNA reads TGCGCCAGCAGCCCGCGGTCGTTAAGCGGTGGGGAGACCCAGTACTTC. Translated: CASSPRSLSGGETQYF.

The V and J genes are TRBV2 and TRBJ1-1, with 7 bases identical to TRBD1. Germline V gene lookup returns CDR1 SNHLY and CDR2 FYNNEI. Germline trimming cut 4 bases from V and 3 bases from J; bases unmatched to any gene: 8. The CDR3 loop spans 15 amino acids. DNA of the CDR3: TGTGCCAGCAGTGGGAAGGGGGCGATTCACACTGAAGCTTTCTTT. Its protein is CASSGKGAIHTEAFF.

Here the CDR3 reads CASSLAGTGPSAIYF. The CDR3 nucleotides read TGTGCCAGCAGCTTGGCGGGGACAGGCCCCAGCGCCATATATTTT. The rearrangement links TRBV5-4 to TRBJ1-3; 8 bases fit TRBD1. This CDR3 has 15 residues. Per the germline V gene, CDR1 is SGHNT and CDR2 is YYREEE (reference sequence). The trim removed 0 bases at V and 11 bases at J, leaving 10 bases unmatched.